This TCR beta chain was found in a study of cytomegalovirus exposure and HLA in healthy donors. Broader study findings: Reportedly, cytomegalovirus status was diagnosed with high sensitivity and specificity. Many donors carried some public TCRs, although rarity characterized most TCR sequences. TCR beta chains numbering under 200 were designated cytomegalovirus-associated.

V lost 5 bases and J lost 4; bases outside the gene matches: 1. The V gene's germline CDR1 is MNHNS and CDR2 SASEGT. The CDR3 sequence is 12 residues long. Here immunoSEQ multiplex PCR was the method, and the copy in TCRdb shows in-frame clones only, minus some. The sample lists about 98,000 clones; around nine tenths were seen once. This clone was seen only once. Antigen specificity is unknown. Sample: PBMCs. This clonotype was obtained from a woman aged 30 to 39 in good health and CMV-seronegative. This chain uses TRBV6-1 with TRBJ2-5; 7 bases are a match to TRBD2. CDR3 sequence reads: CASSLAAETQYF. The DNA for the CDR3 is TGTGCCAGCAGTCTAGCGGCAGAGACCCAGTACTTC.